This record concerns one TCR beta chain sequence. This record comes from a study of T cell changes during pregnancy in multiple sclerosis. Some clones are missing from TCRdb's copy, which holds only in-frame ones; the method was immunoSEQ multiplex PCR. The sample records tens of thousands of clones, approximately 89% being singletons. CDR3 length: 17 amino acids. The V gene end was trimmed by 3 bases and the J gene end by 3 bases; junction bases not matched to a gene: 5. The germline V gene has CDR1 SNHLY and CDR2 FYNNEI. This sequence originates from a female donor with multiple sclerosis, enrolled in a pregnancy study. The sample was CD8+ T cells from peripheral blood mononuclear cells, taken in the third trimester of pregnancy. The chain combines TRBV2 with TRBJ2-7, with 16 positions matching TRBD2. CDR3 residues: CASSEGLAGGLGYEQYF. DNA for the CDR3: TGTGCCAGCAGTGAGGGACTAGCGGGAGGGCTGGGCTACGAGCAGTACTTC.